This TCR beta chain was captured by sequencing in a study of identical twins. The germline V gene has CDR1 DFQATT and CDR2 SNEGSKA (reference sequence). This CDR3 is built from 13 residues. With V trimmed by 4 bases and J by 4 bases, 3 bases remained unmatched. At least ten counts were recorded for this clonotype. Its antigen is unknown. TCRdb re-called the 5' RACE reads with MiXCR, one entry per CDR3 protein. This sample has more than 650,000 distinct CDR3 sequences; around 5.7% occur once, and the top ten carry around 1.9%. Overall study results and limits: The conclusions drew on cross-sectional statistical analysis instead of tracking the same donors.

No donor was unhealthy or non-Caucasian. The receptor comes from a young man in good health. The rearrangement joins TRBV20-1 to TRBJ2-1; TRBD2 aligns across 8 bases. The sample taken for sequencing was naive T cells sorted from blood. The CDR3 nucleotides are TGCAGTGCTACCAGCGGGAGTTACAATGAGCAGTTCTTC. The encoded protein is CSATSGSYNEQFF.